This T cell receptor beta chain was found in a study of T-cell reconstitution after alpha-beta-depleted transplantation in children (dated by TCRdb to between 2015 and 2016). Study-level background: The study quantitatively tracked T-cell immune reconstitution after TCRalphabeta/CD19-depleted allogeneic hematopoietic cell transplantation in children using TCR repertoire profiling. Broader findings and caveats from the paper: The frequencies of hyperexpanded clones fell over the following months, and after one year, T-cell counts and TCRbeta diversity were mostly attributed to newly produced T cells. About two months after transplant, the apparently early recovery of alphabetaT-cell counts reportedly depended on just several hundred clones that had expanded rapidly and came from non-depleted graft cells. The high TCRbeta diversity at day 60 in some patients was ascribed to recipient T cells and intrathymic progenitors that had survived conditioning.

The method was PCR. The sequencer listed for this sample is Illumina HiSeq 2500. To normalize quantification of the TCRbeta repertoire, the TCR libraries were built with molecular barcoding that relied on unique molecular identifiers. TCRdb reprocessing: public reads trimmed at Q25 with fastp, clones called with MiXCR, in-frame beta chains kept. One record per CDR3 amino acid sequence lists the most common genes and DNA. The sample table shows 450,000 to 600,000 distinct CDR3 sequences, and over 10% are seen once. The ten largest clones add up to over 2% of the sample. This clonotype was counted ten times or more. Its antigen has not been determined. Base qualities are not provided; no much larger clone lies one nucleotide away. The germline V gene provides CDR1 MDHEN and CDR2 SYDVKM. Trimming takes 5 bases from V and 5 bases from J, and the germline ends sit 16 bases apart. From the cysteine up to the phenylalanine, the CDR3 has a length of 15 residues. Only CDR3 DNA is held: 45 bases, read in frame from base 1.

The treatment or condition label, read with the paper, signifies: allogeneic hematopoietic cell transplantation with graft depleted of TCRalphabeta T cells and CD19 B cells. The transplant recipients were children given TCRalphabeta/CD19-depleted allogeneic hematopoietic cell grafts. This specimen consisted of PBMCs, mostly from graft donor cells, obtained 360 days after TCRalphabeta/CD19-depleted stem cell transplant. The sequence is built from TRBV28 and TRBJ1-3; the best D guess is TRBD1, with 6 bases matching. The clonotype originates from a male patient younger than 18 who had a stem cell transplant for acute myeloid leukemia, so the T cells may come from the graft donor. At the DNA level, the sequence is TGTGCCAGCAGTCCAATCAGGACAGTAAGAAACACCATATATTTT. Its protein reads: CASSPIRTVRNTIYF.